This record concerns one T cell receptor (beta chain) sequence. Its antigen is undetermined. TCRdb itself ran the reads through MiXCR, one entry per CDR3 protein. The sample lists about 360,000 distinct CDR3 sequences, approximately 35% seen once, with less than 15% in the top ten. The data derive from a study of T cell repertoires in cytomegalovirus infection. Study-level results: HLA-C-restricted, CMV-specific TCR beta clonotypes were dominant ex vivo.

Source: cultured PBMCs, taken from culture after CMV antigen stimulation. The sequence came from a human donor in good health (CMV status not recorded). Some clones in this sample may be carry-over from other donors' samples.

The CDR3 region is CSVRDRGGQPQHF. In DNA, the CDR3 is TGCAGCGTCCGTGACAGGGGCGGTCAGCCCCAGCATTTT. J is TRBJ1-5 and V is TRBV29-1; 8 bases line up with TRBD1. CDR3 length: 13 residues. Germline trimming cut 6 bases from V and 6 bases from J; bases unmatched to any gene: 7. Germline V gene sequence: CDR1 SQVTM, CDR2 ANQGSEA. Together with reference TRBV29-1 and TRBJ1-5, the CDR3 gives the full variable domain: SAVISQKPSRDICQRGTSLTIQCQVDSQVTMMFWYRQQPGQSLTLIATANQGSEATYESGFVIDKFPISRPNLTFSTLTVSNMSPEDSSIYLCSVRDRGGQPQHFGDGTRLSIL.